Presented here are 5 T cell receptor beta chains from one specimen sequenced in a study of vaccination and CD4 T cells after COVID-19. The antigens for these receptors are not known. Cultured CD4+ T cell DNA underwent sequencing with the Oncomine TCR Beta short-read assay. Each CDR3 protein is one row after TCRdb ran MiXCR on the PCR reads. The sample yields 3,500 to 5,000 distinct CDR3 sequences, about a fifth seen once. Treatment specified: approximately nine-day PBMC culture with coronavirus spike peptide pools or control peptides (ViraFEST assay). The specimen was CD4+ T cells from blood, cultured in vitro, collected after SARS-CoV-2 vaccination. The receptors were gathered from a human donor who had recovered from COVID-19.

The DNA of the CDR3 is TGTGCCAGCACCAATACAGGGTTGGGCTCTGGGGCCAACGTCCTGACTTTC. Protein product: CASTNTGLGSGANVLTF. The V gene is TRBV25-1, the J gene TRBJ2-6, with D maybe TRBD1 (6 bases). Germline V CDR1 and CDR2: MGHDK, SYGVNS. V lost 7 bases to trimming and J lost 0 bases, with 16 bases between them. The CDR3 covers 17 residues.

In this sample, this clonotype turned up many times. This sequence joins TRBV6-1 and TRBJ1-6; 9 positions agree with TRBD1. CDR3 size: 15 residues. Germline V gene data show CDR1 as MNHNS and CDR2 as SASEGT. V shed 4 bases and J 13 bases; nucleotides not matched to a gene: 11. The CDR3 sequence is CASSVQGALFSPLHF. The DNA for the CDR3 is TGTGCCAGCAGTGTACAGGGGGCGCTTTTCTCCCCCCTCCACTTT.

This sequence joins TRBV24-1 and TRBJ1-5; D call uncertain. The CDR3 is 14 amino acids. Germline CDR1 KGHDR, CDR2 SFDVKD. With 6 bases removed from V and 4 bases from J, the gap between germline ends came to 12 bases. CDR3 sequence reads: CATSSSEHNQPQHF. CDR3 DNA: TGTGCCACCAGTTCTTCAGAGCATAATCAGCCCCAGCATTTT.

By share, this clonotype counts as medium-sized. This chain links TRBV20-1 with TRBJ1-5, with 9 bases fitting TRBD1. The CDR3 totals 13 residues. Germline lookup yields CDR1 DFQATT and CDR2 SNEGSKA (reference sequence). The trim removed 4 bases at V and 5 bases at J, leaving 3 bases unmatched. The chain's CDR3 is CSAKGQGYQPQHF. The CDR3, as DNA: TGCAGTGCTAAGGGACAGGGATATCAGCCCCAGCATTTT.

This clonotype was picked up a small number of times. The CDR3 DNA is TGTGCCAGTAACAGGGCAGACTTGAACACTGAAGCTTTCTTT. This translates into CASNRADLNTEAFF. J is TRBJ1-1 and V is TRBV19; tentative D call: TRBD1 (6 bases). In germline, CDR1 is LNHDA, CDR2 SQIVND (reference sequence). V was pared by 7 bases and J by 0 bases, with 12 bases between. CDR3 length: 14 amino acids.